This T cell receptor beta chain was identified during a study of technical replicates of blood from a few donors. This clone occurred once. TCRdb's copy holds only in-frame clones and misses some; the assay was immunoSEQ multiplex PCR. Among more than 50,000 clones listed, approximately 87% were seen once. V was pared by 0 bases and J by 4 bases, with 2 bases of the junction left unmatched. The CDR3 is made up of 15 amino acids. Germline V CDR1 and CDR2: SNHLY, FYNNEI. The sequence was obtained from a human donor in good health. Some clones in this sample may be carry-over from other donors' samples. This sequence joins TRBV2 and TRBJ2-1, with 8 positions matching TRBD2. The sample comprised PBMCs. For the CDR3, the DNA is TGTGCCAGCAGTGAAGCGGGGACTAGTTACAATGAGCAGTTCTTC. Translating gives CASSEAGTSYNEQFF.